A selection of T cell receptor beta chains follows, all from one sample in a study of cytomegalovirus exposure and HLA in healthy donors. The table came from immunoSEQ multiplex PCR; TCRdb's copy has only in-frame clones and leaves some out. This sample carries some 150,000 clones, 77% of them seen once, and the ten largest clones take roughly 3.7%. Sequenced material: PBMCs. Receptors originate from a man aged 25-45 years in good health and CMV-seropositive. CDR3s include the opening cysteine and the closing phenylalanine or tryptophan. D genes are given only for firm matches. The listing skips clone size in some rows; elsewhere it reads once, few, many or a size class.

J: TRBJ2-7
D: TRBD1
V: TRBV11-2
size: -
CDR3: CASSLDEDRGYEQYF
DNA: TGTGCCAGCAGCTTAGATGAGGACAGGGGCTACGAGCAGTACTTC

J: TRBJ2-7
D: TRBD1
V: TRBV10-3
size: -
CDR3: CAISDQTGNEQYF
DNA: TGTGCCATCAGTGACCAGACAGGGAATGAGCAGTACTTC

J: TRBJ2-1
D: -
V: TRBV11-2
size: -
CDR3: CASSPAAAGRYNEQFF
DNA: TGTGCCAGCAGCCCGGCGGCCGCGGGGCGGTACAATGAGCAGTTCTTC

J: TRBJ2-7
D: -
V: TRBV5-4
size: once
CDR3: CASSPYRDNYEQYF
DNA: TGTGCCAGCAGTCCCTACCGCGACAACTACGAGCAGTACTTC

J: TRBJ2-4
D: -
V: TRBV13
size: few
CDR3: CASSSTRAKNIQYF
DNA: TGTGCCAGCAGCTCGACTCGAGCCAAAAACATTCAGTACTTC

J: TRBJ2-1
D: -
V: TRBV27
size: -
CDR3: CASSSTSFGGYNEQFF
DNA: TGTGCCAGCAGTTCCACCTCTTTTGGGGGGTACAATGAGCAGTTCTTC

J: TRBJ2-2
D: TRBD1
V: TRBV5-6
size: -
CDR3: CASSKGQDTGELFF
DNA: TGTGCCAGCAGCAAAGGACAGGACACCGGGGAGCTGTTTTTT

J: TRBJ2-7
D: -
V: TRBV10-1
size: once
CDR3: CASSETYHEQYF
DNA: TGCGCCAGCAGTGAGACCTACCACGAGCAGTACTTC

J: TRBJ2-1
D: -
V: TRBV5-1
size: -
CDR3: CASTNNAGLWDEQFF
DNA: TGCGCCAGTACCAATAACGCAGGGTTGTGGGATGAGCAGTTCTTC

J: TRBJ2-1
D: TRBD1
V: TRBV30
size: -
CDR3: CACTGGAYNEQFF
DNA: TGTGCCTGCACAGGGGGCGCCTACAATGAGCAGTTCTTC

J: TRBJ1-2
D: TRBD1
V: TRBV5-1
size: -
CDR3: CASSLGQGDPYGYTF
DNA: TGCGCCAGCAGCTTGGGTCAGGGGGATCCCTATGGCTACACCTTC

J: TRBJ1-5
D: -
V: TRBV27
size: -
CDR3: CASSLYPERGSNQPQHF
DNA: TGTGCCAGCAGTTTATATCCGGAGCGGGGTAGCAATCAGCCCCAGCATTTT

J: TRBJ1-5
D: -
V: TRBV29-1
size: -
CDR3: CSVVPAEGRRQPQHF
DNA: TGCAGCGTGGTCCCCGCGGAGGGCCGGAGGCAGCCCCAGCATTTT

J: TRBJ2-3
D: -
V: TRBV2
size: -
CDR3: CASSEALARPASTDTQYF
DNA: TGTGCCAGCAGTGAAGCTCTCGCCAGGCCAGCTAGCACAGATACGCAGTATTTT

J: TRBJ1-4
D: -
V: TRBV18
size: -
CDR3: CASSPPDVGIRHEKLFF
DNA: TGTGCCAGCTCACCACCCGACGTCGGGATAAGGCATGAAAAACTGTTTTTT

J: TRBJ2-7
D: TRBD1
V: TRBV9
size: -
CDR3: CASTGTGGGEQYF
DNA: TGTGCCAGCACAGGGACAGGGGGCGGCGAGCAGTACTTC

J: TRBJ1-5
D: -
V: TRBV14
size: -
CDR3: CASSPGSNQPQHF
DNA: TGTGCCAGCAGCCCGGGTAGCAATCAGCCCCAGCATTTT

J: TRBJ1-4
D: -
V: TRBV2
size: -
CDR3: CASKSVAFGEKLFF
DNA: TGTGCCAGCAAGTCCGTGGCCTTTGGTGAAAAACTGTTTTTT

J: TRBJ2-7
D: -
V: TRBV2
size: -
CDR3: CASSVGGDYEQYF
DNA: TGTGCCAGCAGTGTCGGAGGAGACTACGAGCAGTACTTC

J: TRBJ2-7
D: -
V: TRBV6-1
size: -
CDR3: CASTRGGGVEQYF
DNA: TGTGCCAGCACCCGAGGGGGGGGAGTCGAGCAGTACTTC

J: TRBJ2-1
D: TRBD2
V: TRBV28
size: -
CDR3: CASSAQGGYNEQFF
DNA: TGTGCCAGCAGTGCCCAGGGAGGGTACAATGAGCAGTTCTTC

J: TRBJ2-1
D: TRBD2
V: TRBV5-1
size: -
CDR3: CASLVAGGAYNEQFF
DNA: TGCGCCAGCCTGGTAGCGGGGGGGGCCTACAATGAGCAGTTCTTC

J: TRBJ1-6
D: TRBD1
V: TRBV2
size: few
CDR3: CASSVSADRGQSPLHF
DNA: TGTGCCAGCAGTGTGTCCGCGGACAGGGGGCAGTCACCCCTCCACTTT

J: TRBJ2-7
D: -
V: TRBV5-6
size: few
CDR3: CASSLQANYEQYF
DNA: TGTGCCAGCAGCTTGCAGGCCAACTACGAGCAGTACTTC

J: TRBJ1-2
D: -
V: TRBV2
size: few
CDR3: CASSQQVGYGYTF
DNA: TGTGCCAGCAGTCAACAGGTCGGATATGGCTACACCTTC

J: TRBJ2-7
D: -
V: TRBV27
size: -
CDR3: CASSVYRDSYEQYF
DNA: TGTGCCAGCAGTGTATACAGGGACTCCTACGAGCAGTACTTC

J: TRBJ2-7
D: -
V: TRBV9
size: -
CDR3: CASSVDAAGYEQYF
DNA: TGTGCCAGCAGCGTAGACGCAGCAGGCTACGAGCAGTACTTC

J: TRBJ2-7
D: TRBD2
V: TRBV5-6
size: few
CDR3: CASSFGGGVYEQYF
DNA: TGTGCCAGCAGCTTTGGCGGGGGGGTATACGAGCAGTACTTC

J: TRBJ1-4
D: -
V: TRBV9
size: -
CDR3: CASSGTPHPGEKLFF
DNA: TGTGCCAGCAGCGGGACTCCACACCCTGGGGAAAAACTGTTTTTT

J: TRBJ1-2
D: -
V: TRBV28
size: -
CDR3: CASSLRRDYGYTF
DNA: TGTGCCAGCAGTTTGCGTCGAGACTATGGCTACACCTTC

J: TRBJ2-1
D: TRBD2
V: TRBV7-9
size: once
CDR3: CASSPRGGGYNEQFF
DNA: TGTGCCAGCAGCCCTCGCGGGGGGGGTTACAATGAGCAGTTCTTC

J: TRBJ2-7
D: -
V: TRBV6-5
size: -
CDR3: CASSRFGTQSHEQYF
DNA: TGTGCCAGCAGTAGATTCGGGACTCAATCTCACGAGCAGTACTTC

J: TRBJ2-1
D: -
V: TRBV7-8
size: -
CDR3: CASSPSRGANEQFF
DNA: TGTGCCAGCAGCCCCTCCCGGGGGGCTAATGAGCAGTTCTTC

J: TRBJ1-2
D: -
V: TRBV28
size: -
CDR3: CASSLAGMIYGYTF
DNA: TGTGCCAGCAGTTTGGCAGGGATGATCTATGGCTACACCTTC

J: TRBJ2-5
D: TRBD2
V: TRBV29-1
size: -
CDR3: CSVEERLAGGRETQYF
DNA: TGCAGCGTTGAAGAGAGGCTAGCGGGGGGTCGTGAGACCCAGTACTTC

J: TRBJ1-5
D: -
V: TRBV7-6
size: -
CDR3: CASSLAPGGNSNQPQHF
DNA: TGTGCCAGCAGCTTAGCTCCGGGGGGCAATAGCAATCAGCCCCAGCATTTT

J: TRBJ1-1
D: -
V: TRBV29-1
size: -
CDR3: CSPRENTEAFF
DNA: TGCAGCCCCCGAGAGAACACTGAAGCTTTCTTT

J: TRBJ2-3
D: TRBD1
V: TRBV5-1
size: few
CDR3: CASMRTGSTDTQYF
DNA: TGCGCCAGCATGAGGACAGGATCGACAGATACGCAGTATTTT

J: TRBJ1-1
D: TRBD1
V: TRBV11-2
size: -
CDR3: CASSTIRGQGDTEAFF
DNA: TGTGCCAGCAGCACAATTAGGGGACAGGGGGACACTGAAGCTTTCTTT

J: TRBJ2-5
D: -
V: TRBV27
size: once
CDR3: CASSLKRPLQETQYF
DNA: TGTGCCAGCAGTTTAAAGCGACCCCTCCAAGAGACCCAGTACTTC

J: TRBJ2-3
D: TRBD2
V: TRBV7-3
size: once
CDR3: CASSLTGTSGDTQYF
DNA: TGTGCCAGCAGCTTAACCGGGACTAGCGGGGATACGCAGTATTTT

J: TRBJ2-7
D: TRBD1
V: TRBV23-1
size: -
CDR3: CASSQWTRGQGIAYEQYF
DNA: TGCGCCAGCAGTCAATGGACCCGGGGACAGGGTATCGCCTACGAGCAGTACTTC

J: TRBJ1-1
D: -
V: TRBV6-5
size: -
CDR3: CASRPDRRTEAFF
DNA: TGTGCCAGCAGACCCGACAGGAGGACTGAAGCTTTCTTT

J: TRBJ2-7
D: TRBD2
V: TRBV6-1
size: -
CDR3: CASSLAGGISYEQYF
DNA: TGTGCCAGCAGTTTAGCGGGGGGGATCTCCTACGAGCAGTACTTC

J: TRBJ2-1
D: TRBD2
V: TRBV19
size: -
CDR3: CASSFLPGLPRGGHNEQFF
DNA: TGTGCCAGTAGTTTTCTACCGGGACTCCCACGCGGGGGGCACAATGAGCAGTTCTTC

J: TRBJ1-6
D: -
V: TRBV4-1
size: -
CDR3: CASSQGLAVSYNSPLHF
DNA: TGCGCCAGCAGCCAAGGGTTAGCTGTCTCCTATAATTCACCCCTCCACTTT

J: TRBJ2-7
D: -
V: TRBV4-3
size: -
CDR3: CASSQATSYEQYF
DNA: TGCGCCAGCAGCCAAGCGACATCCTACGAGCAGTACTTC

J: TRBJ2-1
D: -
V: TRBV21-1
size: few
CDR3: CASSGLGQGNNEQFF
DNA: TGTGCCAGCAGCGGCCTGGGACAGGGAAACAATGAGCAGTTCTTC

J: TRBJ2-6
D: -
V: TRBV6-6
size: few
CDR3: CASSTNRDSGANVLTF
DNA: TGTGCCAGCAGTACTAACAGGGACTCTGGGGCCAACGTCCTGACTTTC

J: TRBJ2-3
D: -
V: TRBV5-1
size: few
CDR3: CASSLDLSWGGTDTQYF
DNA: TGCGCCAGCAGCTTGGACCTGTCCTGGGGGGGCACAGATACGCAGTATTTT

J: TRBJ1-1
D: -
V: TRBV30
size: -
CDR3: CARSTGPSLNTEAFF
DNA: TGTGCCCGCTCGACAGGACCCAGCTTGAACACTGAAGCTTTCTTT

J: TRBJ2-5
D: TRBD2
V: TRBV2
size: -
CDR3: CARNLLAGQETQYF
DNA: TGTGCCAGGAACCTACTAGCGGGGCAAGAGACCCAGTACTTC

J: TRBJ2-7
D: -
V: TRBV5-1
size: -
CDR3: CASSLGGGAHEQYF
DNA: TGCGCCAGCAGCTTGGGAGGGGGGGCCCACGAGCAGTACTTC

J: TRBJ1-6
D: TRBD1
V: TRBV4-1
size: -
CDR3: CASSQRQGDSPLHF
DNA: TGCGCCAGCAGCCAGAGACAGGGGGATTCACCCCTCCACTTT

J: TRBJ2-3
D: -
V: TRBV10-1
size: -
CDR3: CASSEWTGSSTDTQYF
DNA: TGCGCCAGCAGTGAGTGGACTGGATCTAGCACAGATACGCAGTATTTT

J: TRBJ2-7
D: -
V: TRBV4-3
size: -
CDR3: CASSQDETGVYEQYF
DNA: TGCGCCAGCAGCCAAGACGAGACAGGAGTCTACGAGCAGTACTTC

J: TRBJ2-1
D: TRBD2
V: TRBV5-5
size: few
CDR3: CASSQGLAANNEQFF
DNA: TGTGCCAGCAGCCAAGGACTAGCGGCCAACAATGAGCAGTTCTTC